This entry concerns a single T cell receptor beta chain. As yet, its antigen is unknown. The entry originates in a study of cytomegalovirus exposure and HLA in healthy donors. General study results and limits: Other equally common chains were less clonally expanded than HLA-associated TCR beta chains, a later analysis showed.

The study ran its PCR with 60 Vbeta and 13 Jbeta primers. Only in-frame clones appear in the TCRdb table, and some are missing; sequencing was by immunoSEQ multiplex PCR. The data contain some 150,000 clones, 79% of them singletons. V was trimmed by 0 bases and J by 5 bases, leaving 14 bases between them. The germline CDR1 and CDR2 sequences are SGHNT and YYREEE (reference sequence). CDR3 length equals 15 residues. The receptor comes from a male donor in good health and CMV-seronegative. Sequencing input: PBMCs. V is TRBV5-4 and J is TRBJ1-1; TRBD1 might be the D (5 bases). Here the CDR3 reads CASSLGRGRETEAFF. The DNA for the CDR3 is TGTGCCAGCAGCTTGGGGAGGGGCAGGGAGACTGAAGCTTTCTTT.